This record covers a single TCR beta chain. This entry is derived from a study of blood T cell repertoires in COVID-19. Study context: Sample material is recorded as cDNA or gDNA derived from T cells, B-cell-depleted T cells, or PBMCs.

The table came from immunoSEQ multiplex PCR; TCRdb's copy has only in-frame clones and leaves some out. The table shows a few hundred thousand clones, with about four fifths occurring only once. V was trimmed by 0 bases and J by 0 bases, leaving 10 bases between them. Germline-derived CDR1 and CDR2 are LGHDT and YNNKEL (reference sequence). This CDR3 spans 16 amino acids. The source of this sequence is a man younger than 40 who had recovered from COVID-19. The genes are TRBV3-1 (or the pseudogene TRBV3-2) and TRBJ2-3; TRBD2 might be the D (6 bases). The sample comprised peripheral blood. As DNA, the CDR3 is TGTGCCAGCAGCCAAGATAGTGGGACTAGCACAGATACGCAGTATTTT. Translated, it gives CASSQDSGTSTDTQYF.